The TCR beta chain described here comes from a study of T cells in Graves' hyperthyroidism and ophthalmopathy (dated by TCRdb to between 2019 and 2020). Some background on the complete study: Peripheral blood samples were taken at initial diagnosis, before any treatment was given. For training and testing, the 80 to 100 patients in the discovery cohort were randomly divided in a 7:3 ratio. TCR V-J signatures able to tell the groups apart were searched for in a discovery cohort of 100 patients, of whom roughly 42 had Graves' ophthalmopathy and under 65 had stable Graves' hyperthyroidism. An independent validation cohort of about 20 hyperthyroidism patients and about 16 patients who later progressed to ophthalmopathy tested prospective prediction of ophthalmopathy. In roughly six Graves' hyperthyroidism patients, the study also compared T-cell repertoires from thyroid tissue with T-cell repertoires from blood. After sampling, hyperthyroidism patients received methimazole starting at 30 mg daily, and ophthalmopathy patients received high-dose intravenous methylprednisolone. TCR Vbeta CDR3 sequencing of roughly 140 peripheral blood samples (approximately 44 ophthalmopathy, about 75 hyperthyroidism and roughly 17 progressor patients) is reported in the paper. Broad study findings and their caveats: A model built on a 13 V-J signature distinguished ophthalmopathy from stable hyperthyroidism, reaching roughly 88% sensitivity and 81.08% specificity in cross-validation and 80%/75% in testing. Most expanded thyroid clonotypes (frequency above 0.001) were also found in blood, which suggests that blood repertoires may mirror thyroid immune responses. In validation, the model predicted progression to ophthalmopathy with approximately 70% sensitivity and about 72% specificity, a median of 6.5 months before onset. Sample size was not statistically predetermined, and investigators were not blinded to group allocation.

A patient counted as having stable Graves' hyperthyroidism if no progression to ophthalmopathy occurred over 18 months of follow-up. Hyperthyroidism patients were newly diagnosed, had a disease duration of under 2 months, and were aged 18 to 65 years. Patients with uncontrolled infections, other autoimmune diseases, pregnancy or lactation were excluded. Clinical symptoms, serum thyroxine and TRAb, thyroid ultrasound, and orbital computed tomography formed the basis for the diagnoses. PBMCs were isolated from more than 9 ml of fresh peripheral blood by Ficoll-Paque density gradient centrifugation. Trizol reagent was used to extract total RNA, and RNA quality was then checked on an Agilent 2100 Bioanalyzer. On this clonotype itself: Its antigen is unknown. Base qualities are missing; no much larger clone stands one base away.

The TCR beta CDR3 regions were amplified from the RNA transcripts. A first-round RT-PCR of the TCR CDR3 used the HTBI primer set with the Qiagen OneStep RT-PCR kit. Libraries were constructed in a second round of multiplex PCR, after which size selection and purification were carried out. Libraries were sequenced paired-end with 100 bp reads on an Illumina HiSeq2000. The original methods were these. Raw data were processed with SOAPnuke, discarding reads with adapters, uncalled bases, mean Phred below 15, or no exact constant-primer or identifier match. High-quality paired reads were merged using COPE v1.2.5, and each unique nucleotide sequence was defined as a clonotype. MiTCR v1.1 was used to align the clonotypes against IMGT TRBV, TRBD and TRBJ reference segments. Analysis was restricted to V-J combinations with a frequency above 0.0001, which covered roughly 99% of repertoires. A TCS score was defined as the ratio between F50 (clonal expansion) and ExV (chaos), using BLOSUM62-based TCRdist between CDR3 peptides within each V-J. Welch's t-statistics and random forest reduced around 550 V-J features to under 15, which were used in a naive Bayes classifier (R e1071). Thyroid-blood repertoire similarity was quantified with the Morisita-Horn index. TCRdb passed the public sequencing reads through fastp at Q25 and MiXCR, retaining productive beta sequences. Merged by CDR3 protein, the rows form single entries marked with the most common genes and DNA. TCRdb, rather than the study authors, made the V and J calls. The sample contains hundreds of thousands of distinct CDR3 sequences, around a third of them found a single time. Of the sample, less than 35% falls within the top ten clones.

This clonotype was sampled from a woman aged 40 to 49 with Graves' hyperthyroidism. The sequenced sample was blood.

The CDR3 region reads CASSIYRGTGQPQHF. The DNA is TGTGCCAGTAGTATTTATCGGGGAACAGGGCAGCCCCAGCATTTT. This chain is built from TRBV19 and TRBJ1-5; TRBD1 is perhaps the D gene, given 6 matching bases. CDR3 length: 15 amino acids, cysteine to phenylalanine. The only DNA kept is the CDR3, 45 bases in frame from the first base. CDR1 and CDR2 are drawn from the germline V gene (reference sequence): LNHDA, SQIVND. V is clipped by 3 bases and J by 7 bases, and the sequence between their germline boundaries is 16 bases long.